This TCR beta chain was sequenced in a study of blood T cell repertoires in COVID-19. Study-level background: The United States, Italy and Spain supplied acute and convalescent COVID-19 samples. T cells, B-cell-depleted T cells, or PBMCs supplied cDNA or gDNA.

Per the authors' pipeline: Estimation of nucleated cell counts relied on the amplification of reference gene primers. Here immunoSEQ multiplex PCR was the method, and the copy in TCRdb shows in-frame clones only, minus some. V, J and clone size derive from that table, while D and trimming were established from the DNA sequence. Of roughly 100,000 clones listed, over 75% are singletons. The germline CDR1 and CDR2 sequences are SGHTA and FQGTGA. Germline trimming cut 5 bases from V and 4 bases from J; bases unmatched to any gene: 6. The CDR3 spans 15 residues. This TCR was sampled from a human donor in a cohort sampled during active or convalescent COVID-19. The sequenced sample consisted of peripheral blood. V usage is TRBV7-3 and J usage is TRBJ2-2; 8 nucleotides line up with TRBD2. This chain's CDR3 is CASSPSGRGTGELFF. In nucleotides, the CDR3 is TGTGCCAGCAGCCCCAGCGGGAGAGGCACCGGGGAGCTGTTTTTT.